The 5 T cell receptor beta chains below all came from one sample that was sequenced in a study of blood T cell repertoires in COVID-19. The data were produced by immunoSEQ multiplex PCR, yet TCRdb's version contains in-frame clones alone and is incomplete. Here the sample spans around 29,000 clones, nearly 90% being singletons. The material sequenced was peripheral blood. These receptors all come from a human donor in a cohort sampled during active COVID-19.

Written as DNA, the CDR3 is TGTGCCAGCAGTGAACAAGCGGGAGGGACCAATGAGCAGTTCTTC. Residues: CASSEQAGGTNEQFF. The V gene is TRBV2, the J gene TRBJ2-1, with 10 bases matching TRBD2. From germline, CDR1 is SNHLY and CDR2 FYNNEI. V dropped 2 bases and J dropped 6; count of bases not matched to a gene: 4. CDR3 length: 15 residues.

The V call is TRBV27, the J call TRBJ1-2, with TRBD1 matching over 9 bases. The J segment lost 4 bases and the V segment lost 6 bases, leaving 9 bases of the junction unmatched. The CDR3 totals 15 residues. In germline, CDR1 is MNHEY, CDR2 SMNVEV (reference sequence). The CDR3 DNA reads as TGTGCCAGCAGGGTAACGGGACAGGGAACCTATGGCTACACCTTC. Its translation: CASRVTGQGTYGYTF.

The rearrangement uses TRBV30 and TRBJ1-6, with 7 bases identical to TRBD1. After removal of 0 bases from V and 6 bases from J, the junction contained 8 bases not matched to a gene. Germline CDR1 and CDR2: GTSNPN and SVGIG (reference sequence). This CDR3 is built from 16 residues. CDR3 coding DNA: TGTGCCTGGAGTGTACCCCCGGGACAGCTTAATTCACCCCTCCACTTT. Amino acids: CAWSVPPGQLNSPLHF.

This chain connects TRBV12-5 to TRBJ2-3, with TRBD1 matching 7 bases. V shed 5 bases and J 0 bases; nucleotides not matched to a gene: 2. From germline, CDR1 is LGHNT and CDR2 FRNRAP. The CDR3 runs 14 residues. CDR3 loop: CASGPGQSTDTQYF. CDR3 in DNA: TGTGCTAGTGGTCCGGGACAGAGCACAGATACGCAGTATTTT.

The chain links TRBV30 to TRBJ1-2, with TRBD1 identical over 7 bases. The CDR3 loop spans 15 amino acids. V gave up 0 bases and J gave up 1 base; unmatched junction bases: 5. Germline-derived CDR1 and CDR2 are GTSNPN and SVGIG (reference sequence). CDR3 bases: TGTGCCTGGAGTGTCCGGGACAGAATTAACTATGGCTACACCTTC. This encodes CAWSVRDRINYGYTF.